A single sample is the source of the 12 T cell receptor beta chains below, sequenced in a study of PD-1 blockade in classical Hodgkin lymphoma. Exposure to brentuximab vedotin varied, and each patient had relapsed following autologous stem cell transplantation. The repertoire was sequenced with immunoSEQ multiplex PCR; TCRdb's copy has only in-frame clones and lacks some. The table records about 97,000 clones, 65% to 85% of them present only once. Sequencing used peripheral blood mononuclear cells (PBMCs), obtained at baseline. All receptors derive from a human donor with classical Hodgkin lymphoma.

As for this clone: A clone one base away is much larger, so this may be a read error. V is TRBV7-9 and J is TRBJ1-1, with D unresolved. The CDR3 is made up of 14 amino acids. V was pared by 8 bases and J by 6 bases, with 19 bases between. Per the germline V gene, CDR1 is SEHNR and CDR2 is FQNEAQ (reference sequence). Here the CDR3 DNA reads TGTGCCAGCGGCCACACGAGGTCTATCGCTGAAGCTTTCTTT. Its protein is CASGHTRSIAEAFF.

This chain uses TRBV11-2 with TRBJ1-3; the D gene is possibly TRBD1 (6 bases). The CDR3 is 18 amino acids. V was trimmed by 4 bases and J by 0 bases, leaving 19 bases between them. Germline V lookup: CDR1 SGHAT, CDR2 FQNNGV. CDR3 nucleotide sequence: TGTGCCAGCAGCTATGCGGACAGTCGATCCCTCTCTGGAAACACCATATATTTT. Translation gives CASSYADSRSLSGNTIYF.

The V gene is TRBV4-2, the J gene TRBJ2-1; 8 positions match TRBD2. Losses at the gene ends were 3 bases for V and 2 bases for J; bases not matched to a gene: 9. The CDR3 is made up of 17 amino acids. Germline CDR1 LGHNA, CDR2 YNFKEQ. The CDR3 region is CASSHSTSGGPYNEQFF. Written as DNA, the CDR3 is TGTGCCAGCAGCCATTCAACGAGCGGGGGTCCCTACAATGAGCAGTTCTTC.

This chain connects TRBV2 to TRBJ1-1; D uncertain. This CDR3 has 13 amino acids. Between the trimmed V and J ends, which lost 3 bases and 0 bases, there was a span of 5 bases. Germline-derived CDR1 and CDR2 are SNHLY and FYNNEI. CDR3 region: CASSDDMNTEAFF. CDR3 nucleotides: TGTGCCAGCAGTGACGATATGAACACTGAAGCTTTCTTT. Full variable domain (remainder filled in from reference TRBV2 and TRBJ1-1): EPEVTQTPSHQVTQMGQEVILRCVPISNHLYFYWYRQILGQKVEFLVSFYNNEISEKSEIFDDQFSVERPDGSNFTLKIRSTKLEDSAMYFCASSDDMNTEAFFGQGTRLTVV.

The V gene is TRBV30, the J gene TRBJ2-1; no definite D call. Between the trimmed V and J ends, which lost 3 bases and 11 bases, there was a span of 14 bases. The V gene's germline CDR1 is GTSNPN and CDR2 SVGIG (reference sequence). This CDR3 contains 12 residues. CDR3 coding DNA: TGTGCCTGGAGGAACCCGGGCGGAAAGCAGTTCTTC. Protein product: CAWRNPGGKQFF.

The V gene is TRBV5-1, the J gene TRBJ2-5; no firm D call. With 4 bases removed from V and 1 base from J, the gap between germline ends came to 5 bases. Germline CDR1 SGHRS, CDR2 YFSETQ. This CDR3 is 12 amino acids long. DNA of the CDR3: TGCGCCAGCAGCAAAACCCAAGAGACCCAGTACTTC. Encoded protein: CASSKTQETQYF.

V is TRBV20-1 and J is TRBJ2-5; 7 positions match TRBD1. Germline assignment: CDR1 DFQATT and CDR2 SNEGSKA (reference sequence). The CDR3 has 11 amino acids. V lost 7 bases, J lost 11 bases, and 10 bases stayed unmatched. CDR3 nucleotides: TGCAGTGGAGACAGGGAAACGGAGCAGTACTTC. Its translation is CSGDRETEQYF.

V is TRBV27 and J is TRBJ2-7, with 14 positions matching TRBD2. Unmatched junction bases numbered 3, after V lost 5 bases and J lost 6 bases. CDR3 length equals 14 residues. Germline CDR1 and CDR2: MNHEY and SMNVEV (reference sequence). The CDR3 sequence: CASSIGLAGGEQYF. Here the CDR3 DNA reads TGTGCCAGCAGTATCGGACTAGCGGGAGGCGAGCAGTACTTC.

The chain has TRBV6-6 and TRBJ1-1, with D tentatively TRBD1 (5 bases). The CDR3 covers 15 residues. V shed 4 bases and J shed 4 bases, with 16 bases lying between them. Looked up from germline, CDR1 is MNHNY and CDR2 is SVGAGI (reference sequence). Written as DNA, the CDR3 is TGTGCCAGCAGTTCCCTCCTCCGGGGGGGCACTGAAGCTTTCTTT. This codes for CASSSLLRGGTEAFF.

The chain joins TRBV19 to TRBJ1-2; D possibly corresponds to TRBD1 (6 bases). Germline CDR1 LNHDA, CDR2 SQIVND (reference sequence). Trimming removed 6 bases at V and 0 bases at J, with 8 bases between. The CDR3 consists of 13 residues. In nucleotides, the CDR3 is TGTGCCAGTAGGACAGGAGCTAACTATGGCTACACCTTC. This sequence encodes CASRTGANYGYTF.

V is TRBV18 and J is TRBJ2-7; D not resolved. The germline V gene has CDR1 KGHSH and CDR2 LQKENI. CDR3 length equals 13 residues. Trimming shortened V by 0 bases and J by 5 bases, and 8 bases separated the two germline ends. Here the CDR3 reads CASSPPNLDEQYF. Here the CDR3 DNA reads TGTGCCAGCTCACCACCCAACCTTGACGAGCAGTACTTC.

The rearrangement uses TRBV6-5 and TRBJ2-5; TRBD1 is a possible D gene (6 bases). From germline, CDR1 is MNHEY and CDR2 SVGAGI. The CDR3 contains 14 residues. V lost 6 bases, J lost 4 bases, and 15 bases lay in between. The CDR3: CASSLREGGETQYF. DNA of the CDR3: TGTGCCAGCAGCCTCCGGGAAGGGGGAGAGACCCAGTACTTC.